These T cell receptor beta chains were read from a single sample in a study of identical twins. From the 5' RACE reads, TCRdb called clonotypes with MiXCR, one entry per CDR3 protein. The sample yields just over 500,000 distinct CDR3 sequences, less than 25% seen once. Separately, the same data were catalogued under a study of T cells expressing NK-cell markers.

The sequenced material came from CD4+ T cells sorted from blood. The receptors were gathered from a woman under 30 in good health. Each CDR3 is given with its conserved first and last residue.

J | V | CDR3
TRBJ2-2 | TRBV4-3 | CASSQGGVTGELFF
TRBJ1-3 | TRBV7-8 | CASSPIGQLTGNTIYF
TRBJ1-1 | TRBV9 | CASSGLQGITEAFF
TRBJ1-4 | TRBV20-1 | CSARTGREKLFF
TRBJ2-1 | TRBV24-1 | CATSDSTGAHGDEQFF
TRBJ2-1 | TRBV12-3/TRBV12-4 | CASSVGLVGDNEQFF
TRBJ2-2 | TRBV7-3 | CASKTGGAGELFF
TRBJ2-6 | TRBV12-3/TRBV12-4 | CASRGVSGANVLTF
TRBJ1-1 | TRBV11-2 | CASSTRQGSGTEAFF
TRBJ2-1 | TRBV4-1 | CASSQVGRYNEQFF
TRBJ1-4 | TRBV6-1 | CASRRTAANEKLFF
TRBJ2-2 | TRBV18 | CASSRRGNTGELFF
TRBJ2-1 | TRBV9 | CASSVEGRNNEQFF
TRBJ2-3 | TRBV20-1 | CSARELAGRDTQYF
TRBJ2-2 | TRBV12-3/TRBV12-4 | CASSRRKDTGELFF
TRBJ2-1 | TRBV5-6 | CASSLPREYNEQFF
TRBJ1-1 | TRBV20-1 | CSAREGFMNTEAFF
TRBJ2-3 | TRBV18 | CASSPPQVHLSTDTQYF
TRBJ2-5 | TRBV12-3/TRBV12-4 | CASSFGDREETQYF
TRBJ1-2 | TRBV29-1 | CSVEFGFANYGYTF
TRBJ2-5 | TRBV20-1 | CSASPYRHLTRETQYF
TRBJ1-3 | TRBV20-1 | CSATELGNTIYF
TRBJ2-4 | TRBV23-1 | CASSLLLAGAKNIQYF
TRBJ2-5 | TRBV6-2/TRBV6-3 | CASSYFGGRPIQETQYF
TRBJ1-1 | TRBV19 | CASSEGTGGFRDTEAFF
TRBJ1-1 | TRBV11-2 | CASSSPRGTGERNTEAFF
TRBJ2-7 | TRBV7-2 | CASSLEAGGSQYF
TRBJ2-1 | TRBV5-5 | CASSPFPSVAYNEQFF
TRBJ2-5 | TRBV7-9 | CASSLSGGVQETQYF
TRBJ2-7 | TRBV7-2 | CASSSRRTGTYEQYF
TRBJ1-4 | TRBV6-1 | CASMRDFSGEKLFF
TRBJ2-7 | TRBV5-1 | CASSLQPYEQYF
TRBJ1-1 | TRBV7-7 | CASSPVWKLNTEAFF
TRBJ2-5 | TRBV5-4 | CASSFFTAETQYF
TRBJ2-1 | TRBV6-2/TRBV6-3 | CASSYVRVSDEQFF
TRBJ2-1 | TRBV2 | CASRKGGVNEQFF
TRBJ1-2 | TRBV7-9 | CASSLPVNYGYTF
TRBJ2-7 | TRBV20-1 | CSAKGTGQGAYEQYF
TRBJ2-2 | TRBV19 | CASRRKLAGNTGELFF
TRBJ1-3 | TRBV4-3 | CASSQGPSSGNTIYF
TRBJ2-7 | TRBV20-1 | CSAGSGSGYEQYF
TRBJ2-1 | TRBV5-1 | CASSFTGLVGYNEQFF
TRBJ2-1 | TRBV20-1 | CSASSPSWGRLNEQFF
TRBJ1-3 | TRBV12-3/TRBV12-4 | CASSLGDINAGNTIYF
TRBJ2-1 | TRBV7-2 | CASSKGVAGGENEQLF
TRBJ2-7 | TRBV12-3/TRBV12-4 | CASSFNSGSYEQYF
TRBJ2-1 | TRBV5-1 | CASTTAGGDEQFF
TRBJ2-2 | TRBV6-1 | CASSPTGAITGELFF
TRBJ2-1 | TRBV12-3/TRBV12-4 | CASSFSTGQGLFF
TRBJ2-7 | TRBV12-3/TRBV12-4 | CASSFVAGYEQYF
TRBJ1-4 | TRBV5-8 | CASRVFEKLFF
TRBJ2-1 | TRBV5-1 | CASSLETPNNEQFF
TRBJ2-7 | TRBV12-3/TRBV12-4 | CASSTRGGESAREQYF
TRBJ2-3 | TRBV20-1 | CSARDNEGDTVTDTQYF
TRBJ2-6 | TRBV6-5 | CASSYSHSSGANVLTF
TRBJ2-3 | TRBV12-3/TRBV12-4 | CASSQSGPFTQYF
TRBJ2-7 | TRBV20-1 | CSAHRPGHLSYEQYF
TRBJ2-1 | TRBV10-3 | CAISELGGDEQFF
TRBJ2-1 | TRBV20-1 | CSASSGRSYNEQFF
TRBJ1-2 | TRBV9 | CASSVPGQGYYGYTF